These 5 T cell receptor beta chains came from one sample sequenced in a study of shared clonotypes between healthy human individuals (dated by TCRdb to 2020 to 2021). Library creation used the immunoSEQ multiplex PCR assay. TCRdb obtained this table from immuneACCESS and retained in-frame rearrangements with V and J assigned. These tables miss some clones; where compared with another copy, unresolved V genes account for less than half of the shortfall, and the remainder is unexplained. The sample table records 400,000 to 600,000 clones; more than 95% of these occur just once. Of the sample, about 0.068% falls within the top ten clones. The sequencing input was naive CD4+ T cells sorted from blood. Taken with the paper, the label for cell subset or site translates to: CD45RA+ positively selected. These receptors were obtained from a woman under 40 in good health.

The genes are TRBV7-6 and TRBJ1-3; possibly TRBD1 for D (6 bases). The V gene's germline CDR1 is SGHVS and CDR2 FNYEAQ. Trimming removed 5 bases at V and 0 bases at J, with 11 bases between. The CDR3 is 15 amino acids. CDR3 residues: CASSQDRYSGNTIYF. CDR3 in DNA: TGTGCCAGCAGCCAGGACAGATACTCTGGAAACACCATATATTTT.

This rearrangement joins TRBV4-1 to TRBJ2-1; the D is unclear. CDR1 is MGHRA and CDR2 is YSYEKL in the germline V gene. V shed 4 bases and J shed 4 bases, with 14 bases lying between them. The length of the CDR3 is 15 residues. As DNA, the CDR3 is TGCGCCAGCAGCCTACGGTACTTGGGGTACAATGAGCAGTTCTTC. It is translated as CASSLRYLGYNEQFF.

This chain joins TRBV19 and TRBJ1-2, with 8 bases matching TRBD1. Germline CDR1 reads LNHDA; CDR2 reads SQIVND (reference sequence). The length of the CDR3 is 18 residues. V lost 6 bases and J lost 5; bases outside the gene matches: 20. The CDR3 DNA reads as TGTGCCAGTAGGGTTGGGGGGACAGGAGAAGAAAGAACATATGGCTACACCTTC. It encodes CASRVGGTGEERTYGYTF.

The DNA for the CDR3 is TGCAGCGTTGAGGGCGGAGAGGGACTCAGCACAGATACGCAGTATTTT. The encoded protein is CSVEGGEGLSTDTQYF. This rearrangement joins TRBV29-1 to TRBJ2-3; a weak D match, TRBD2 (6 bases). Trimming removed 3 bases from V and 0 bases from J, with 16 bases in between. CDR1 and CDR2 (germline): SQVTM, ANQGSEA. This CDR3 is 16 amino acids long.

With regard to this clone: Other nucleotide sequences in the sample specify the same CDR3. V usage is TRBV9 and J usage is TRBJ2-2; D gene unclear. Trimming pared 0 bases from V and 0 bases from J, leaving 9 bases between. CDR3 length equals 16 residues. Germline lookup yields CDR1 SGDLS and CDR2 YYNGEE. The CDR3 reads CASSVAGAPNTGELFF. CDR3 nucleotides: TGTGCCAGCAGCGTAGCTGGAGCCCCGAACACCGGGGAGCTGTTTTTT.